A single sample is the source of the 32 T cell receptor beta chains below, sequenced in a study of regulatory T cells in long-lasting Graves disease. CDR3-region Arm-PCR and iRepertoire HTBI primers produced the TCR beta libraries. TCRdb ran MiXCR on the multiplex PCR reads and lists one entry per CDR3 protein. The repertoire holds roughly 610,000 distinct CDR3 sequences, with about 16% as singletons. Indicated time point: newly diagnosed GD, antithyroid drugs for less than 3 months. PBMC-derived RNA was used for the TCR library. In addition, the sample was reused for a study of T cells in Graves' hyperthyroidism and ophthalmopathy.

This specimen was peripheral blood mononuclear cells (PBMCs), taken at new diagnosis, from a patient treated with antithyroid drugs. These receptors came from a man between 18 and 35 years old with Graves disease.

V gene TRBV4-1 combines with J gene TRBJ1-5; weak D call: TRBD1 (6 bases). Trimming took off 4 bases at V and 2 bases at J, with 15 bases between the two ends. The germline gives CDR1 MGHRA, CDR2 YSYEKL. The CDR3 length is 16 residues. CDR3 region: CASSPVRGLGNQPQHF. The CDR3 coding sequence is TGCGCCAGCAGCCCAGTCCGGGGGCTGGGCAATCAGCCCCAGCATTTT.

The chain uses TRBV3-1 and TRBJ2-6; D gene ambiguous. Germline loops: CDR1 LGHDT, CDR2 YNNKEL (reference sequence). V shed 1 base and J shed 2 bases, with 3 bases lying between them. This CDR3 contains 14 residues. The CDR3 nucleotides are TGTGCCAGCAGCCAAGCCACTGGGGCCAACGTCCTGACTTTC. Amino acids: CASSQATGANVLTF. The full variable domain, its missing parts supplied by reference TRBV3-1 and TRBJ2-6, is DTAVSQTPKYLVTQMGNDKSIKCEQNLGHDTMYWYKQDSKKFLKIMFSYNNKELIINETVPNRFSPKSPDKAHLNLHINSLELGDSAVYFCASSQATGANVLTFGAGSRLTVL.

This clonotype was recorded at least ten times. The chain uses TRBV5-1 and TRBJ2-5; 8 bases align to TRBD2. Germline V gene data show CDR1 as SGHRS and CDR2 as YFSETQ. J was trimmed by 0 bases and V by 1 base; bases with no gene match: 2. This CDR3 comprises 15 residues. The CDR3 spells CASSLSGSYQETQYF. In nucleotides, the CDR3 is TGCGCCAGCAGCTTGAGCGGGAGTTACCAAGAGACCCAGTACTTC.

This clonotype was picked up a small number of times. Here the CDR3 DNA reads TGTGCCAGCAGGACTAGTATCTATGAGCAGTTCTTC. This translates into CASRTSIYEQFF. The rearrangement joins TRBV2 to TRBJ2-1; tentative D call: TRBD2 (6 bases). This CDR3 is 12 amino acids long. Germline CDR1 SNHLY, CDR2 FYNNEI. Trimming took off 6 bases at V and 8 bases at J, with 11 bases between the two ends.

The chain recombines TRBV7-9 with TRBJ1-4; the D gene is possibly TRBD1 (6 bases). V was cut by 2 bases and J by 6 bases, with 19 bases left in between. The CDR3 spans 17 residues. Per germline, CDR1 SEHNR and CDR2 FQNEAQ (reference sequence). CDR3 sequence: CASSLPSLGGFDEKLFF. The DNA for the CDR3 is TGTGCCAGCAGCTTACCCAGCCTTGGGGGCTTTGATGAAAAACTGTTTTTT.

The CDR3, as DNA: TGTGCCAGCACCGAGACAGGGATCTACGAGCAGTACTTC. It codes for CASTETGIYEQYF. The chain joins TRBV5-6 to TRBJ2-7, with 7 bases identical to TRBD1. After removal of 6 bases from V and 3 bases from J, the junction contained 6 bases not matched to a gene. The germline gives CDR1 SGHDT, CDR2 YYEEEE. The CDR3 consists of 13 residues.

This clonotype occurred a few times. The CDR3 nucleotides are TGTGCCAGCAGTTACCCGACTAGCGGGAGATCCTACGAGCAGTACTTC. The encoded protein is CASSYPTSGRSYEQYF. V is TRBV6-9 and J is TRBJ2-7, with 12 bases fitting TRBD2. With V trimmed by 3 bases and J by 1 base, 4 bases remained unmatched. The CDR3 has 16 amino acids. Germline CDR1 MNHGY, CDR2 SVAAGI.

The chain joins TRBV5-5 to TRBJ1-1; TRBD1 might be the D (5 bases). CDR3 length: 14 amino acids. The germline CDR1 and CDR2 sequences are SGHKS and YYEKEE (reference sequence). Trimming shortened V by 0 bases and J by 7 bases, and 13 bases separated the two germline ends. CDR3: CASSLEARELEAFF. The CDR3 DNA reads TGTGCCAGCAGCTTGGAAGCCAGGGAGCTTGAAGCTTTCTTT. Using reference TRBV5-5 and TRBJ1-1 for the parts outside the CDR3, the full variable domain is DAGVTQSPTHLIKTRGQQVTLRCSPISGHKSVSWYQQVLGQGPQFIFQYYEKEERGRGNFPDRFSARQFPNYSSELNVNALLLGDSALYLCASSLEARELEAFFGQGTRLTVV.

In the case of this clonotype: This may be a read error, as it is one base from a much larger clone. Here the CDR3 DNA reads TGTGCCAGTAGGAGAGTCGATGAGCAGTACTTC. Translated: CASRRVDEQYF. V is TRBV27 and J is TRBJ2-7; the D is unclear. Germline values: CDR1 MNHEY, CDR2 SMNVEV (reference sequence). V was clipped by 9 bases and J by 7 bases, with 13 bases between them. The length of the CDR3 is 11 residues.

The CDR3 region has the DNA TGTGCCAGCAGCCAAGATTTGCTTGGGGAGCTGTTTTTT. Translating it yields CASSQDLLGELFF. The chain links TRBV3-1 to TRBJ2-2; the D is unclear. From germline, CDR1 is LGHDT and CDR2 YNNKEL (reference sequence). The CDR3 runs 13 residues. Between the trimmed V and J ends, which lost 0 bases and 8 bases, there was a span of 7 bases.

The chain carries TRBV7-3 and TRBJ2-1; D not resolved. Trimming shortened V by 3 bases and J by 3 bases, and 6 bases separated the two germline ends. The CDR3 contains 13 residues. Germline CDR1 and CDR2: SGHTA and FQGTGA. In DNA, the CDR3 is TGTGCCAGCAGCTTGAACGACTACAATGAGCAGTTCTTC. It translates to CASSLNDYNEQFF.

This clonotype was seen ten or more times. The chain recombines TRBV11-2 with TRBJ2-1, with TRBD1 as a possible D gene (6 bases). V dropped 5 bases and J dropped 1 base, with 18 bases sitting between them. CDR1 is SGHAT, CDR2 FQNNGV, per germline. This CDR3 spans 17 amino acids. The CDR3 coding sequence is TGTGCCAGCAGCCATGGACAGAATTCTATTTCCTACAATGAGCAGTTCTTC. Translated: CASSHGQNSISYNEQFF.

The genes are TRBV28 and TRBJ2-1, with TRBD1 as a possible D gene (7 bases). This CDR3 region has 16 residues. V lost 4 bases, J lost 1 base, and 14 bases lay in between. Germline V CDR1 and CDR2: MDHEN, SYDVKM. The chain's CDR3 is CASSWRGRGSYNEQFF. The DNA for the CDR3 is TGTGCCAGCAGTTGGAGGGGGCGGGGTTCCTACAATGAGCAGTTCTTC.

The rearrangement links TRBV20-1 to TRBJ1-2; possibly TRBD1 for D (5 bases). The CDR3 sequence is 14 residues long. V lost 4 bases and J lost 3, with 15 bases in between. The germline gives CDR1 DFQATT, CDR2 SNEGSKA (reference sequence). The CDR3 bases are TGCAGTGCTACCTCCCCAGACAGACACTATGGCTACACCTTC. Amino acids: CSATSPDRHYGYTF.

The chain is built from TRBV20-1 and TRBJ2-5; D uncertain. Trimming shortened V by 1 base and J by 3 bases, and 15 bases separated the two germline ends. The CDR3 sequence is 15 residues long. Germline values: CDR1 DFQATT, CDR2 SNEGSKA (reference sequence). CDR3 loop: CSARGFASLEETQYF. The CDR3 nucleotides are TGCAGTGCTAGAGGGTTTGCCTCGTTAGAAGAGACCCAGTACTTC.

This clonotype was seen many times. This chain links TRBV20-1 with TRBJ2-2, with unresolved D. The CDR3 has 17 amino acids. Looked up from germline, CDR1 is DFQATT and CDR2 is SNEGSKA (reference sequence). V was shortened by 4 bases and J by 0 bases, with 18 bases between the two germline ends. CDR3 nucleotide sequence: TGCAGTGCTACGGCCGAGGACCGAGCCCCGAACACCGGGGAGCTGTTTTTT. It specifies CSATAEDRAPNTGELFF.

This clonotype occurred many times. The genes are TRBV5-1 and TRBJ2-3; TRBD1 aligns across 10 bases. The V gene's germline CDR1 is SGHRS and CDR2 YFSETQ. The junction had 7 bases not matched to a gene; V was cut back by 3 bases and J by 6 bases. There are 15 residues in the CDR3. The CDR3 loop reads CASSSGQGQGDTQYF. In DNA form, the CDR3 reads TGCGCCAGCAGCTCGGGACAGGGGCAGGGGGATACGCAGTATTTT. Looking up the rest from reference TRBV5-1 and TRBJ2-3 gives the full variable domain: KAGVTQTPRYLIKTRGQQVTLSCSPISGHRSVSWYQQTPGQGLQFLFEYFSETQRNKGNFPGRFSGRQFSNSRSEMNVSTLELGDSALYLCASSSGQGQGDTQYFGPGTRLTVL.

This clonotype appeared a few times. The J gene is TRBJ1-2, the V gene TRBV19; 8 positions match TRBD1. The CDR3 length is 18 residues. Germline assignment: CDR1 LNHDA and CDR2 SQIVND (reference sequence). V dropped 2 bases and J dropped 3; count of bases not matched to a gene: 14. The CDR3 nucleotides are TGTGCCAGTAGTATATTGGATTTTCGGGCACAGGGGGACTATGGCTACACCTTC. Translating gives CASSILDFRAQGDYGYTF.

This clonotype showed up many times. The J gene is TRBJ2-5, the V gene TRBV12-3 or TRBV12-4, with D possibly TRBD1 on 5 matching bases. The CDR3 extends over 14 amino acids. V was trimmed by 4 bases and J by 2 bases, leaving 11 bases between them. CDR3: CASSWGGRQETQYF. The CDR3 DNA follows: TGTGCCAGCAGTTGGGGCGGAAGGCAAGAGACCCAGTACTTC.

As concerns this clonotype: A much larger clone lies one base from this, so it may be a read error. V usage is TRBV7-9 and J usage is TRBJ2-3; 10 nucleotides align to TRBD2. V lost 3 bases and J lost 0; bases outside the gene matches: 9. CDR1 and CDR2 from the germline V gene are SEHNR and FQNEAQ (reference sequence). The CDR3 runs 18 residues. The CDR3 nucleotides are TGTGCCAGCAGCTTCGGACTAGCGGATACCACTAGCACAGATACGCAGTATTTT. Translating it yields CASSFGLADTTSTDTQYF.

At least ten counts were recorded for this clonotype. This chain links TRBV3-1 with TRBJ2-5; perhaps TRBD2 as D (5 bases). The CDR3 covers 13 residues. CDR1 LGHDT and CDR2 YNNKEL come from the germline V gene (reference sequence). V was clipped by 2 bases and J by 5 bases, with 9 bases between them. The DNA of the CDR3 is TGTGCCAGCAGCCAATGGACTGGGGAGACCCAGTACTTC. This encodes CASSQWTGETQYF.

This clonotype came up a few times. The chain carries TRBV5-1 and TRBJ2-7, with 8 bases matching TRBD2. The ends lost 4 bases at V and 3 bases at J; junction bases unmatched: 6. This CDR3 is 14 amino acids long. Germline CDR1 reads SGHRS; CDR2 reads YFSETQ. The CDR3 DNA reads TGCGCCAGCAGCATACTAGCGGTCGGCTACGAGCAGTACTTC. This codes for CASSILAVGYEQYF.

V usage is TRBV11-2 and J usage is TRBJ2-7, with TRBD2 as a possible D gene (6 bases). The CDR3 has 14 residues. The germline V and J ends were trimmed by 4 bases and 0 bases, with 10 bases remaining between them. Germline CDR1 reads SGHAT; CDR2 reads FQNNGV. The CDR3 bases are TGTGCCAGCAGCTCCTCTAGCGCCTCCTACGAGCAGTACTTC. This sequence encodes CASSSSSASYEQYF.

This clonotype came up many times. The chain couples TRBV28 to TRBJ1-1, with D tentatively TRBD1 (6 bases). CDR1 MDHEN and CDR2 SYDVKM come from the germline V gene. The CDR3 sequence is 14 residues long. The V gene lost 7 bases and the J gene lost 0 bases, with 12 bases spanning the gap. As DNA, the CDR3 is TGTGCCAGCACCCGACAGGCAGTGAACACTGAAGCTTTCTTT. It encodes CASTRQAVNTEAFF.

The sample holds many counts of this clonotype. The rearrangement links TRBV25-1 to TRBJ2-1; 8 bases are shared with TRBD2. This CDR3 spans 17 amino acids. V shed 4 bases, J shed 2 bases, and the junction held 10 bases outside the gene matches. The germline CDR1 and CDR2 sequences are MGHDK and SYGVNS. CDR3 sequence: CASSAPGAGAPYNEQFF. In DNA form, the CDR3 reads TGTGCCAGCAGTGCCCCAGGAGCGGGAGCCCCCTACAATGAGCAGTTCTTC.

In this sample, this clonotype turned up many times. The chain has TRBV3-1 and TRBJ1-2, with D possibly matching TRBD1 (6 bases). This CDR3 comprises 13 residues. Trimming removed 4 bases from V and 4 bases from J, with 10 bases in between. Germline CDR1 is LGHDT and CDR2 is YNNKEL (reference sequence). The CDR3 loop reads CASSLQGSYGYTF. The CDR3 DNA reads as TGTGCCAGCAGCCTACAGGGTTCCTATGGCTACACCTTC.

This rearrangement joins TRBV9 to TRBJ2-7; D is undetermined. Germline values: CDR1 SGDLS, CDR2 YYNGEE. This CDR3 contains 14 residues. V gave up 8 bases and J gave up 0 bases, with 15 bases separating them. The CDR3: CARDGNWSSYEQYF. The CDR3 nucleotides read TGTGCCAGAGATGGTAATTGGAGCTCCTACGAGCAGTACTTC.

The chain combines TRBV3-1 with TRBJ1-2; D might be TRBD1 (6 bases). CDR1 and CDR2 (germline): LGHDT, YNNKEL (reference sequence). The CDR3 contains 12 residues. Trimming removed 4 bases from V and 7 bases from J, with 10 bases in between. CDR3 amino acids: CASSLYRVGYTF. CDR3 in DNA: TGTGCCAGCAGCCTCTACAGGGTTGGCTACACCTTC.

The gene calls are TRBV19 and TRBJ2-5; D may match TRBD1 or TRBD2 (5 bases each). V was pared by 0 bases and J by 7 bases, with 15 bases between. The germline gives CDR1 LNHDA, CDR2 SQIVND (reference sequence). The CDR3 runs 15 residues. CDR3 DNA sequence: TGTGCCAGTAGTATAGATGGGACCAAATTTGCGACCCAGTACTTC. The encoded protein is CASSIDGTKFATQYF.

This clonotype was seen only a few times. The chain carries TRBV9 and TRBJ2-2; 8 positions agree with TRBD1. Per the germline V gene, CDR1 is SGDLS and CDR2 is YYNGEE. V dropped 3 bases and J dropped 0; count of bases not matched to a gene: 4. The length of the CDR3 is 16 residues. The CDR3, as DNA: TGTGCCAGCAGCGGACGACAGGGGACGAACACCGGGGAGCTGTTTTTT. Encoded protein: CASSGRQGTNTGELFF.

This clonotype was counted a few times. The rearrangement uses TRBV13 and TRBJ1-1, with D tentatively TRBD1 (5 bases). Germline CDR1 and CDR2: PRHDT and FYEKMQ (reference sequence). The CDR3 covers 13 residues. Trimming took 4 bases from V and 4 from J, leaving 10 bases between them. As DNA, the CDR3 is TGTGCCAGCAGCTCTCACGGGGGCACTGAAGCTTTCTTT. Encoded protein: CASSSHGGTEAFF.

This clonotype was seen many times. This chain uses TRBV7-9 with TRBJ2-5; TRBD2 is a possible D gene (6 bases). Germline CDR1 and CDR2: SEHNR and FQNEAQ (reference sequence). CDR3 length: 15 amino acids. V was shortened by 5 bases and J by 2 bases, with 15 bases between the two germline ends. The chain's CDR3 is CASSPGTAWQETQYF. The CDR3 DNA follows: TGTGCCAGCAGCCCCGGGACTGCCTGGCAAGAGACCCAGTACTTC. The variable domain in full, with the rest retrieved from reference TRBV7-9 and TRBJ2-5, is DTGVSQNPRHKITKRGQNVTFRCDPISEHNRLYWYRQTLGQGPEFLTYFQNEAQLEKSRLLSDRFSAERPKGSFSTLEIQRTEQGDSAMYLCASSPGTAWQETQYFGPGTRLLVL.